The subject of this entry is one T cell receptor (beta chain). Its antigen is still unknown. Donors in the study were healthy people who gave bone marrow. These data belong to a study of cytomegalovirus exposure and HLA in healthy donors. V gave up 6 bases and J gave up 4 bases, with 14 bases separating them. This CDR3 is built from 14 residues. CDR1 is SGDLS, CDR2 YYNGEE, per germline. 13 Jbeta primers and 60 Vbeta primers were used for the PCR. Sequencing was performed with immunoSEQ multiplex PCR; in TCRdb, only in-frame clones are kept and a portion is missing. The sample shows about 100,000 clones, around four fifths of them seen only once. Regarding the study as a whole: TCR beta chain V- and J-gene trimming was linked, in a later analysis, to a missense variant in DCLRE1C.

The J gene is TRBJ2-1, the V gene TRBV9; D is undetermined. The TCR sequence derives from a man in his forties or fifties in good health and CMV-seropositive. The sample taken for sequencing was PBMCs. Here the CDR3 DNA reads TGTGCCAGCAACCCCGGAGACCGGTACAATGAGCAGTTCTTC. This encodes CASNPGDRYNEQFF.